These T cell receptor beta chains were read from a single sample in a study of CD8+ T cells in alopecia areata. Sequencing was performed with immunoSEQ multiplex PCR; in TCRdb, only in-frame clones are kept and a portion is missing. The sample has some 170,000 clones, about 70% seen once; the top ten hold more than 9.5%. This specimen was CD8+ T cells sorted from blood, taken at week 0. These receptors came from a human donor with alopecia areata. CDR3s include the opening cysteine and the closing phenylalanine or tryptophan. D genes are given only for firm matches.

V	D	CDR3
TRBV9	-	CASSGDPKDEQFF
TRBV5-1	-	CASSLRGQTYEQYF
TRBV5-6	-	CASSFGRTYEQYF
TRBV5-1	-	CASSLGGEQFF
TRBV15	-	CATFDFIHNEQFF
TRBV6-1	-	CATGQPISGANVLTF
TRBV13	TRBD1	CASSHPTETGIADTQYF
TRBV29-1	-	CSVVLLATGELNTEAFF
TRBV6-1	-	CASSERGSNQPQHF
TRBV29-1	-	CSVELDTQYF
TRBV2	-	CATTHLGEDTDTQYF
TRBV6-5	TRBD1	CASSPQGGSLYEQYF
TRBV9	TRBD1	CASSAPSGQGAQSNYGYTF